This TCR beta chain was recorded in a study of regulatory T cells in long-lasting Graves disease. Ten or more counts support this clonotype. Time point noted: newly diagnosed GD, antithyroid drugs for less than 3 months. Making the TCR library involved RNA that had been extracted from PBMCs. The CDR3 is 17 amino acids. The V and J ends lost 3 bases and 0 bases respectively, with 12 bases between them. The germline V gene has CDR1 MDHEN and CDR2 SYDVKM. For TCR beta, libraries came from iRepertoire HTBI primers and Arm-PCR of CDR3 regions. TCRdb re-analysed the multiplex PCR reads in MiXCR, keeping a single row per CDR3 protein. The repertoire includes just over 600,000 distinct CDR3 sequences, 15% to 20% of them detected once, and around 19% sits in the top ten. The data also belong to a second study, concerning T cells in Graves' hyperthyroidism and ophthalmopathy.

The chain is built from TRBV28 and TRBJ2-6; D unclear. The specimen comprised peripheral blood mononuclear cells (PBMCs), sampled at new diagnosis, from a patient treated with antithyroid drugs. The receptor comes from a young woman with Graves disease. CDR3 protein: CASSFRGSISGANVLTF. The CDR3 DNA reads as TGTGCCAGCAGTTTTCGCGGATCTATCTCTGGGGCCAACGTCCTGACTTTC.